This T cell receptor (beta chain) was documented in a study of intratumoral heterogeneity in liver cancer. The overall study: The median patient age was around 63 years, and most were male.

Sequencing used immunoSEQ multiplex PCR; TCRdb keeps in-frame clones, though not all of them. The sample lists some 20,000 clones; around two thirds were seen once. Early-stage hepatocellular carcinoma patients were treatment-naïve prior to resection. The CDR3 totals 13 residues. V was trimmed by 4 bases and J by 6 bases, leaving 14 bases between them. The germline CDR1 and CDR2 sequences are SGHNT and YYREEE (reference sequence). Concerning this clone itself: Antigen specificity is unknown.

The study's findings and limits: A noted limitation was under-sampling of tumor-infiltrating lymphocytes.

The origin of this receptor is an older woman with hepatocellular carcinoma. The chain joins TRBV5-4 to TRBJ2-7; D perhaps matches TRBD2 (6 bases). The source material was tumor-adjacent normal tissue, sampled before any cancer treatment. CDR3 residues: CASSRRDSVEQYF. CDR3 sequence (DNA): TGTGCCAGCAGCCGACGGGACTCTGTCGAGCAGTACTTC.